Presented here are 6 T cell receptor beta chains from one specimen sequenced in a study of untreated major depressive disorder. Regarding the study as a whole: TRBV05-01 (Vbeta 5.1) usage was higher in CD4+ T cells of depressed patients than controls.

Using immunoSEQ multiplex PCR, the repertoire was profiled, and TCRdb retains in-frame clones only, with some absent. The profile shows under 25,000 clones, 92% of them singletons. No antigen is known for these receptors. The sequenced sample consisted of CD4+ T cells from PBMCs. The receptors originated from a woman aged 40 to 49 with major depressive disorder.

The chain recombines TRBV12-5 with TRBJ1-2, with D unclear. Germline lookup yields CDR1 LGHNT and CDR2 FRNRAP. V was pared by 1 base and J by 8 bases, with 14 bases between. The CDR3 runs 14 residues. CDR3: CASGLGGIEGGYTF. CDR3 coding DNA: TGTGCTAGTGGTTTGGGGGGAATAGAGGGCGGCTACACCTTC.

The chain combines TRBV11-1 with TRBJ1-1; 9 bases agree with TRBD1. The germline gives CDR1 SGHAT, CDR2 FQDESV (reference sequence). The CDR3 has 14 residues. J was trimmed by 5 bases and V by 1 base; bases with no gene match: 2. CDR3 bases: TGTGCCAGCAGCTTAGGGGACAGGGATACTGAAGCTTTCTTT. This sequence encodes CASSLGDRDTEAFF.

The chain has TRBV30 and TRBJ1-4; D not resolved. In germline, CDR1 is GTSNPN, CDR2 SVGIG (reference sequence). Trimming removed 4 bases at V and 8 bases at J, with 14 bases between. The CDR3 is made up of 13 amino acids. The CDR3: CAWTRTDEEKLFF. The DNA of the CDR3 is TGTGCCTGGACTAGAACGGACGAAGAAAAACTGTTTTTT.

V usage is TRBV6-4 and J usage is TRBJ1-6; D perhaps matches TRBD1 (6 bases). This CDR3 spans 13 amino acids. Trimming removed 2 bases from V and 12 bases from J, with 11 bases in between. Germline CDR1 and CDR2: MRHNA and SNTAGT. CDR3 amino acids: CASSDGTGLPLHF. The CDR3 DNA reads as TGTGCCAGCAGTGACGGTACAGGGCTACCCCTCCACTTT.

The V and J genes are TRBV18 and TRBJ1-2; possible D gene TRBD1, 6 bases. The V gene lost 6 bases and the J gene lost 2 bases, with 19 bases spanning the gap. Germline CDR1 reads KGHSH; CDR2 reads LQKENI. This CDR3 is built from 16 residues. The CDR3 spells CASSLTSLQGNYGYTF. CDR3 coding DNA: TGTGCCAGCTCCCTAACCAGCCTACAGGGAAACTATGGCTACACCTTC.

This sequence joins TRBV7-8 and TRBJ1-4; 7 bases agree with TRBD1. The J segment lost 10 bases and the V segment lost 5 bases, leaving 19 bases of the junction unmatched. CDR3 length: 17 residues. Germline V gene sequence: CDR1 SGHVS, CDR2 FQNEAQ. The CDR3 is CASSGDRVLGSSGKLFF. The CDR3 DNA follows: TGTGCCAGCAGCGGAGACAGGGTTCTTGGTTCTAGTGGAAAACTGTTTTTT.